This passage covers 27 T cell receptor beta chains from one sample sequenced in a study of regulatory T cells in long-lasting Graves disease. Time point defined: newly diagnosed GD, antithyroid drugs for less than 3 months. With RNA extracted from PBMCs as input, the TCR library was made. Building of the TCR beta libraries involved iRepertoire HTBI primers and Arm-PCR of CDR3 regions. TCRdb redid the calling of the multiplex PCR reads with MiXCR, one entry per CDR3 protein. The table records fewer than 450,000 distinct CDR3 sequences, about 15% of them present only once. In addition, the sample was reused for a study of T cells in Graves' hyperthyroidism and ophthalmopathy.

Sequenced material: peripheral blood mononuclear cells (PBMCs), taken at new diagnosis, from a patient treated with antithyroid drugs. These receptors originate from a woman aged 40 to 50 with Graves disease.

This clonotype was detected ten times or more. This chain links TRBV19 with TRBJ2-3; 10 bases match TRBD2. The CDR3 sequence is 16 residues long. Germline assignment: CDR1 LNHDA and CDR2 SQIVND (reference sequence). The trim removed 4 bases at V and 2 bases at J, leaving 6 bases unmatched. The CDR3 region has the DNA TGTGCCAGTAGTACCAGGACTAGCGGCAACACAGATACGCAGTATTTT. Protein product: CASSTRTSGNTDTQYF.

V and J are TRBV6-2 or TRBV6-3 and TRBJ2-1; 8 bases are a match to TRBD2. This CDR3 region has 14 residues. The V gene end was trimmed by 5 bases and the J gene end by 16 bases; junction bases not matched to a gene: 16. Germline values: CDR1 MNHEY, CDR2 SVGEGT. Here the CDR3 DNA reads TGTGCCAGCAGTGAAGAGTACGGGAGGGCCGGTAAATTCTTC. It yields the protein CASSEEYGRAGKFF.

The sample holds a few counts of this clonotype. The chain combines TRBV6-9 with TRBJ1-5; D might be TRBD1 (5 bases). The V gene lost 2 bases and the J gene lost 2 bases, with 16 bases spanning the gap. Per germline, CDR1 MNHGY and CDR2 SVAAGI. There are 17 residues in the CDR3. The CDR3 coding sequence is TGTGCCAGCAGTTATGGGGACCCTCAGTTAGGCAATCAGCCCCAGCATTTT. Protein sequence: CASSYGDPQLGNQPQHF.

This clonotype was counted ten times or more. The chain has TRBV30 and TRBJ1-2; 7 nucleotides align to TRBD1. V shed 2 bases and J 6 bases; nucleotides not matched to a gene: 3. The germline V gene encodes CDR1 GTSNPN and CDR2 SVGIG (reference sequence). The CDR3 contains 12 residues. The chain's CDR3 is CAWSTTGDGYTF. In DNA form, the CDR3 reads TGTGCCTGGAGTACTACAGGGGATGGCTACACCTTC.

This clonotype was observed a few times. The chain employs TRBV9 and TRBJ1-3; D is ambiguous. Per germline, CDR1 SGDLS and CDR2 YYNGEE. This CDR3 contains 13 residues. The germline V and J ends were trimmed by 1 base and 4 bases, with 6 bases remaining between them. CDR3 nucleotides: TGTGCCAGCAGCGTAACCCCAGGAAACACCATATATTTT. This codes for CASSVTPGNTIYF.

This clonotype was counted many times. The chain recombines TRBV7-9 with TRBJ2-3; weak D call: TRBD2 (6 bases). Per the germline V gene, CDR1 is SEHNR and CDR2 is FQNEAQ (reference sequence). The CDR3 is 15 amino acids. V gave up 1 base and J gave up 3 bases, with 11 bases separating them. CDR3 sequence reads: CASSLVGSGTDTQYF. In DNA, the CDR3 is TGTGCCAGCAGCTTAGTGGGGAGCGGGACAGATACGCAGTATTTT.

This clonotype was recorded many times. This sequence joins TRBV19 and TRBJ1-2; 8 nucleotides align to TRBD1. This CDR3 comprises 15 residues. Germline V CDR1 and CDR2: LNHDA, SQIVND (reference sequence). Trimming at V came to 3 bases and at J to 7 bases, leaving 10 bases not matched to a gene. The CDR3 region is CASSMIGQGTIGYTF. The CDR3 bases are TGTGCCAGTAGTATGATTGGACAGGGAACGATTGGCTACACCTTC.

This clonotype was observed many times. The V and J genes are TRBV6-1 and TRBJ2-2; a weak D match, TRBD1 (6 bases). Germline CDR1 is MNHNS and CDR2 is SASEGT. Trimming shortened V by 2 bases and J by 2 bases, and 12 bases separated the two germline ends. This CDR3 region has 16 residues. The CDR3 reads CASSEPWTANTGELFF. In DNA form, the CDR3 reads TGTGCCAGCAGTGAACCCTGGACAGCTAACACCGGGGAGCTGTTTTTT.

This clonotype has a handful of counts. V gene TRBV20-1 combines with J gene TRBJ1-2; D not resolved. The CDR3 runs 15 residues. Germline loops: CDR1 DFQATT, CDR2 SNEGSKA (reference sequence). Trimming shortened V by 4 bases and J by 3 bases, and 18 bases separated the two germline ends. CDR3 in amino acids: CSATHTKGGYYGYTF. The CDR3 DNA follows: TGCAGTGCTACGCACACAAAAGGAGGATACTATGGCTACACCTTC.

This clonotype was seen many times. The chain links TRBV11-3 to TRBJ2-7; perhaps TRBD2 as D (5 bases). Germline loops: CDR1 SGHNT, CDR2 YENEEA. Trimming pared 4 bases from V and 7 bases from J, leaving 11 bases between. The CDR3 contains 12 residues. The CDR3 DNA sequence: TGTGCCAGCAGCTCGAGGGCCGGAGAGCAGTACTTC. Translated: CASSSRAGEQYF.

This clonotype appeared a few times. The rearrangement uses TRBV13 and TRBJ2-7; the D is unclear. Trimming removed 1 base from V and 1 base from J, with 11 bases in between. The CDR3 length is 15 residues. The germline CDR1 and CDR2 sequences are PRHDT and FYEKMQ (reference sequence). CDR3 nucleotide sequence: TGTGCCAGCAGCTTAGCAGGCCAGCCATCCTACGAGCAGTACTTC. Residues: CASSLAGQPSYEQYF.

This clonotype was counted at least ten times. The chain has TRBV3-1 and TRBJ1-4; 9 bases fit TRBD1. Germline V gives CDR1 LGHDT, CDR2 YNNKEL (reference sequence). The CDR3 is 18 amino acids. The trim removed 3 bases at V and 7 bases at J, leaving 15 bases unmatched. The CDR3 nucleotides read TGTGCCAGCAGCCAGGAGGTGACGAAGGGACAGGGTACTGAAAAACTGTTTTTT. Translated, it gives CASSQEVTKGQGTEKLFF.

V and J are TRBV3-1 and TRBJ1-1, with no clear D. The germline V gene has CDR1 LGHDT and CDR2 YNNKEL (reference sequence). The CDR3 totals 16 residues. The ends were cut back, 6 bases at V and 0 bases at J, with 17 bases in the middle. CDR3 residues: CASRHSHRTVNTEAFF. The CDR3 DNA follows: TGTGCCAGCAGGCACTCGCACCGGACGGTGAACACTGAAGCTTTCTTT.

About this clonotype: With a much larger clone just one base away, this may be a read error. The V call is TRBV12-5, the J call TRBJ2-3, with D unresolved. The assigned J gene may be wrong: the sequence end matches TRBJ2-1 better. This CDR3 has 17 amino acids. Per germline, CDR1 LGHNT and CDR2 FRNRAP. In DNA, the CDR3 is TGTGCTAGTGGTTTGAGTCTCGGGCCGCCAGATATGGGGGAGCAGTTCTTC. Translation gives CASGLSLGPPDMGEQFF.

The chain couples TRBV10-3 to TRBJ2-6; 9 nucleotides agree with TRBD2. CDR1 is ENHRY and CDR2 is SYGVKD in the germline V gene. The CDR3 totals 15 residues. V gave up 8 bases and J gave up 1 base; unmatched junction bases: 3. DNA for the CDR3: TGTGCCATCGGCGGGGGGGGGTCTGGGGCCAACGTCCTGACTTTC. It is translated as CAIGGGGSGANVLTF.

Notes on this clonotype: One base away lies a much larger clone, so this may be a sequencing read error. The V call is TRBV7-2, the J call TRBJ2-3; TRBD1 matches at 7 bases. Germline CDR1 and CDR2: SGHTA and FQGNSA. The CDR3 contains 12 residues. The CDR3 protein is CASSEYPGTALF. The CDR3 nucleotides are TGTGCCAGCAGCGAATACCCCGGGACAGCCCTCTTT.

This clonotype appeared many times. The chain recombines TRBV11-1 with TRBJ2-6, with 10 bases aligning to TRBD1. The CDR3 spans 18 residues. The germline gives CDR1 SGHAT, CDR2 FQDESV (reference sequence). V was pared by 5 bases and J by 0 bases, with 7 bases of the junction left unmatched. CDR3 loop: CASSPGQGKDSGANVLTF. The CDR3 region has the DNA TGTGCCAGCAGCCCGGGACAGGGGAAAGACTCTGGGGCCAACGTCCTGACTTTC.

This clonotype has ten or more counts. The CDR3 coding sequence is TGCGCCAGCAGCTTGGGTAACCCGGGACAGGGACAAAATGAAAAACTGTTTTTT. It specifies CASSLGNPGQGQNEKLFF. The V gene is TRBV5-1, the J gene TRBJ1-4, with 9 bases matching TRBD1. CDR1 is SGHRS and CDR2 is YFSETQ in the germline V gene. V lost 0 bases and J lost 5; bases outside the gene matches: 11. The CDR3 spans 18 residues.

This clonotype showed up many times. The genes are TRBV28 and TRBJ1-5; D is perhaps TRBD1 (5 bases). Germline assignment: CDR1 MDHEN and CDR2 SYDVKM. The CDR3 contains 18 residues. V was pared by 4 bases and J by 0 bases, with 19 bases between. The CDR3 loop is CASSWQGAKLYSNQPQHF. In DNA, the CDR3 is TGTGCCAGCAGTTGGCAGGGCGCAAAACTTTATAGCAATCAGCCCCAGCATTTT.

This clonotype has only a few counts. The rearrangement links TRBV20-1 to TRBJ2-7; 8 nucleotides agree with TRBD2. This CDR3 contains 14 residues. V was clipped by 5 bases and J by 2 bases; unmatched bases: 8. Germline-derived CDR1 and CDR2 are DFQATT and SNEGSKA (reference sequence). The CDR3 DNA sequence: TGCAGTGCTCGAGGGTCCGGGAGGGCCTACGAGCAGTACTTC. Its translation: CSARGSGRAYEQYF.

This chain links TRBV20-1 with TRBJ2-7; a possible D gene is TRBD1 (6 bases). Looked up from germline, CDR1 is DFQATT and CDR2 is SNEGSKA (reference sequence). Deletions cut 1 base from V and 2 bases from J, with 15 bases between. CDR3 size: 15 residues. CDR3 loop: CSARVNRDKTYEQYF. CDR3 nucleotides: TGCAGTGCTAGAGTGAACCGGGACAAAACCTACGAGCAGTACTTC.

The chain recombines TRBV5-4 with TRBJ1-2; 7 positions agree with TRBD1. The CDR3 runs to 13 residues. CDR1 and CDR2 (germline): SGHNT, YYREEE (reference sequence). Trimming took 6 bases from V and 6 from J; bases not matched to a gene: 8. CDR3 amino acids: CASTSRGTNGYTF. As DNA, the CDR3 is TGTGCCAGCACCTCCAGGGGGACAAATGGCTACACCTTC. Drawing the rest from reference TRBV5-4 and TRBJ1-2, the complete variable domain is ETGVTQSPTHLIKTRGQQVTLRCSSQSGHNTVSWYQQALGQGPQFIFQYYREEENGRGNFPPRFSGLQFPNYSSELNVNALELDDSALYLCASTSRGTNGYTFGSGTRLTVV.

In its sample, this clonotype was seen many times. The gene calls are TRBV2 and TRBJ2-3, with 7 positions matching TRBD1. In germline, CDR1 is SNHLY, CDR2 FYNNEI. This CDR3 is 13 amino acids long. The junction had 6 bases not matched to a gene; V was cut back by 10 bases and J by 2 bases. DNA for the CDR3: TGTGCCACCAGACAGGGCTCCACAGATACGCAGTATTTT. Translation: CATRQGSTDTQYF.

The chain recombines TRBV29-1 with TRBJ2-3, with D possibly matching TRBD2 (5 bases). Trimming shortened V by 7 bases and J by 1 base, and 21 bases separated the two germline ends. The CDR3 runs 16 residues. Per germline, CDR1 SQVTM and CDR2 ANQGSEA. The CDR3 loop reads CSAMEVDGPRTDTQYF. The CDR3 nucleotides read TGCAGCGCGATGGAGGTGGACGGGCCCCGCACAGATACGCAGTATTTT.

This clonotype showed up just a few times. CDR3 sequence: CASGLWQGETQYF. CDR3 nucleotide sequence: TGTGCCAGCGGCCTGTGGCAGGGAGAGACCCAGTACTTC. The J gene is TRBJ2-5, the V gene TRBV7-9; tentatively, D is TRBD1 (5 bases). Trimming cost V 8 bases and J 4 bases, with 14 bases left between them. Germline V gene sequence: CDR1 SEHNR, CDR2 FQNEAQ (reference sequence). This CDR3 is built from 13 residues.

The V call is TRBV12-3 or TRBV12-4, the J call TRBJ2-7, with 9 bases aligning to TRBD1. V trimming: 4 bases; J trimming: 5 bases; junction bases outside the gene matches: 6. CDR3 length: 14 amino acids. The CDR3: CASSSTGTGHEQYF. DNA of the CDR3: TGTGCCAGCAGTTCCACCGGGACAGGGCACGAGCAGTACTTC.

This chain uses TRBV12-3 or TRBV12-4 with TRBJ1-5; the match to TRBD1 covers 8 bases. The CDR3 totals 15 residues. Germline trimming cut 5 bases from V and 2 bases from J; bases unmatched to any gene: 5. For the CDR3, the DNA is TGTGCCAGCAGTGTACAGGGGGTAGGCAATCAGCCCCAGCATTTT. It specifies CASSVQGVGNQPQHF.